The 19 T cell receptor beta chains below come from one sample, sequenced in a study of blood T cell repertoires in COVID-19. Sequencing used immunoSEQ multiplex PCR; TCRdb keeps in-frame clones, though not all of them. The table lists some 66,000 clones, about 90% of them singletons. The source material was peripheral blood. These TCRs come from a human donor in a cohort sampled during active COVID-19.

This clone was picked up one time. The rearrangement uses TRBV7-9 and TRBJ2-7; no firm D call. In germline, CDR1 is SEHNR, CDR2 FQNEAQ (reference sequence). The CDR3 spans 13 residues. V was pared by 4 bases and J by 3 bases, with 10 bases between. The CDR3 loop is CASSSGLNYEQYF. CDR3 sequence (DNA): TGTGCCAGCAGCTCGGGTCTCAACTACGAGCAGTACTTC.

J is TRBJ1-6 and V is TRBV4-3, with a possible D match to TRBD1 (5 bases). CDR3 length: 19 amino acids. Germline V gene sequence: CDR1 LGHNA, CDR2 YSLEER. V lost 0 bases to trimming and J lost 0 bases, with 15 bases between them. CDR3 sequence reads: CASSQDTPNRSSYNSPLHF. CDR3 nucleotides: TGCGCCAGCAGCCAAGATACCCCTAACAGGAGCTCCTATAATTCACCCCTCCACTTT.

In regard to this clone: The germline gene is not matched at one end of the junction; a read error may be the cause. The chain recombines TRBV7-7 with TRBJ2-7; 7 bases match TRBD1. The germline gives CDR1 SSHAT, CDR2 FNYEAQ (reference sequence). This CDR3 spans 14 amino acids. CDR3 region: CASSTRQGTYEQYF. Here the CDR3 DNA reads TGTGCTAGCAGCACCCGACAGGGTACCTACGAGCAGTACTTC.

CDR3 bases: TGTGCCAGCAGCCCCCAGGAGGGTACAATTGGAAACACCATATATTTT. Translated, it gives CASSPQEGTIGNTIYF. V usage is TRBV7-6 and J usage is TRBJ1-3, with unresolved D. The CDR3 totals 16 residues. Germline CDR1 and CDR2: SGHVS and FNYEAQ. V was pared by 5 bases and J by 3 bases, with 17 bases between.

This chain uses TRBV6-5 with TRBJ2-7; D is ambiguous. V was shortened by 0 bases and J by 0 bases, with 9 bases between the two germline ends. CDR3 length equals 15 residues. Germline V lookup: CDR1 MNHEY, CDR2 SVGAGI. CDR3 sequence: CASSYSSFGSYEQYF. The CDR3 nucleotides are TGTGCCAGCAGTTACTCTAGTTTCGGCTCCTACGAGCAGTACTTC.

The rearrangement links TRBV6-5 to TRBJ2-7; the match to TRBD1 covers 10 bases. Germline V lookup: CDR1 MNHEY, CDR2 SVGAGI. V was clipped by 7 bases and J by 1 base; unmatched bases: 7. The CDR3 sequence is 15 residues long. The CDR3 sequence: CASMGDRGISYEQYF. The CDR3 bases are TGTGCCAGCATGGGGGACAGGGGAATATCCTACGAGCAGTACTTC.

The CDR3 DNA reads as TGTGCCAGCAGTCTCGGAGGAGGGGCCGACAATCAGCCCCAGCATTTT. Its translation: CASSLGGGADNQPQHF. This chain links TRBV28 with TRBJ1-5; a weak D match, TRBD1 (5 bases). Germline CDR1 MDHEN, CDR2 SYDVKM. The CDR3 length is 16 residues. V lost 5 bases and J 3 bases, leaving 17 bases between the germline ends.

V usage is TRBV3-1 (or the pseudogene TRBV3-2) and J usage is TRBJ2-3; 9 nucleotides match TRBD1. The CDR3 runs 14 residues. CDR1 is LGHDT and CDR2 is YNNKEL in the germline V gene (reference sequence). V shed 8 bases, J shed 2 bases, and the junction held 5 bases outside the gene matches. The CDR3: CASATGGDTDTQYF. CDR3 sequence (DNA): TGTGCCAGCGCGACAGGGGGGGACACAGATACGCAGTATTTT.

This chain joins TRBV4-2 and TRBJ2-7; a weak D match, TRBD1 (5 bases). This CDR3 has 15 amino acids. Deletions cut 0 bases from V and 5 bases from J, with 14 bases between. CDR1 and CDR2 (germline): LGHNA, YNFKEQ. The CDR3 sequence: CASSQDPRQLNEQYF. CDR3 in DNA: TGTGCCAGCAGCCAAGATCCAAGACAGCTCAACGAGCAGTACTTC.

V is TRBV19 and J is TRBJ1-3, with 10 bases that match TRBD1. Germline-derived CDR1 and CDR2 are LNHDA and SQIVND (reference sequence). V shed 8 bases, J shed 7 bases, and the junction held 5 bases outside the gene matches. The CDR3 consists of 13 residues. The CDR3 region is CASGTGAENTIYF. CDR3 nucleotides: TGTGCCAGTGGGACAGGGGCGGAGAACACCATATATTTT. The entire variable domain, with the rest obtained from reference TRBV19 and TRBJ1-3, is as follows: DGGITQSPKYLFRKEGQNVTLSCEQNLNHDAMYWYRQDPGQGLRLIYYSQIVNDFQKGDIAEGYSVSREKKESFPLTVTSAQKNPTAFYLCASGTGAENTIYFGEGSWLTVV.

This rearrangement joins TRBV14 to TRBJ2-3; 8 bases fit TRBD2. CDR3 length equals 18 residues. CDR1 is SGHDN, CDR2 FVKESK, per germline. V gave up 4 bases and J gave up 0 bases; unmatched junction bases: 12. CDR3 nucleotide sequence: TGTGCCAGCAGCCCGGAGCGGGGGCCCTGGAATAGCACAGATACGCAGTATTTT. It encodes CASSPERGPWNSTDTQYF. Filled out from reference TRBV14 and TRBJ2-3, the complete variable domain reads EAGVTQFPSHSVIEKGQTVTLRCDPISGHDNLYWYRRVMGKEIKFLLHFVKESKQDESGMPNNRFLAERTGGTYSTLKVQPAELEDSGVYFCASSPERGPWNSTDTQYFGPGTRLTVL.

This clone was detected once. J is TRBJ2-1 and V is TRBV12-5, with D unresolved. Trimming removed 0 bases from V and 7 bases from J, with 7 bases in between. CDR1 LGHNT and CDR2 FRNRAP come from the germline V gene. The CDR3 spans 13 residues. CDR3 protein: CASGLVQWNEQFF. The CDR3 nucleotides are TGTGCTAGTGGTTTGGTCCAGTGGAATGAGCAGTTCTTC. Complete variable domain (other parts from reference TRBV12-5 and TRBJ2-1): DARVTQTPRHKVTEMGQEVTMRCQPILGHNTVFWYRQTMMQGLELLAYFRNRAPLDDSGMPKDRFSAEMPDATLATLKIQPSEPRDSAVYFCASGLVQWNEQFFGPGTRLTVL.

The rearrangement links TRBV11-1 to TRBJ1-2; tentative D call: TRBD1 (5 bases). Germline V gene lookup returns CDR1 SGHAT and CDR2 FQDESV (reference sequence). The V end was cut by 6 bases, the J end by 4 bases, with 9 bases between. This CDR3 comprises 12 residues. The CDR3 loop is CASRGLGYGYTF. The DNA for the CDR3 is TGTGCCAGCAGGGGGCTCGGCTATGGCTACACCTTC.

CDR3 amino acids: CASSQNLAVQETQYF. The CDR3 DNA reads as TGTGCCAGCAGCCAAAATTTAGCGGTGCAAGAGACCCAGTACTTC. The chain couples TRBV3-1 (or the pseudogene TRBV3-2) to TRBJ2-5, with D tentatively TRBD2 (6 bases). Trimming took 2 bases from V and 2 from J, leaving 12 bases between them. The CDR3 sequence is 15 residues long. Germline loops: CDR1 LGHDT, CDR2 YNNKEL (reference sequence).

J is TRBJ2-3 and V is TRBV13; 7 bases align to TRBD2. Germline V lookup: CDR1 PRHDT, CDR2 FYEKMQ (reference sequence). Losses at the gene ends were 5 bases for V and 2 bases for J; bases not matched to a gene: 7. The CDR3 contains 15 residues. CDR3 DNA: TGTGCCAGCAGCCCCCGTGGGACTATCACAGATACGCAGTATTTT. Translating gives CASSPRGTITDTQYF. Using reference TRBV13 and TRBJ2-3 for the parts outside the CDR3, the full variable domain is AAGVIQSPRHLIKEKRETATLKCYPIPRHDTVYWYQQGPGQDPQFLISFYEKMQSDKGSIPDRFSAQQFSDYHSELNMSSLELGDSALYFCASSPRGTITDTQYFGPGTRLTVL.

The CDR3 DNA is TGTGCCAGCAGCCGTTCAGGACTCGGATCTAACTATGGCTACACCTTC. This sequence encodes CASSRSGLGSNYGYTF. The chain joins TRBV14 to TRBJ1-2; no definite D call. V lost 4 bases to trimming and J lost 0 bases, with 15 bases between them. Germline values: CDR1 SGHDN, CDR2 FVKESK. This CDR3 has 16 residues.

This clone appeared a single time. The V gene is TRBV6-5, the J gene TRBJ2-3; D remains unclear. V shed 5 bases and J shed 1 base, with 10 bases lying between them. The CDR3 contains 14 residues. Germline V CDR1 and CDR2: MNHEY, SVGAGI. CDR3 sequence: CASSKRGGTDTQYF. CDR3 nucleotides: TGTGCCAGCAGTAAGCGCGGAGGCACAGATACGCAGTATTTT.

The sample holds a few counts of this clone. The same CDR3 is also encoded by other DNA sequences in this sample. The chain is built from TRBV5-1 and TRBJ1-1; D is ambiguous. CDR1 and CDR2 (germline): SGHRS, YFSETQ. The length of the CDR3 is 13 residues. V lost 4 bases, J lost 1 base, and 8 bases lay in between. The CDR3 DNA reads as TGCGCCAGCAGCCGGTCAGGGAACACTGAAGCTTTCTTT. It codes for CASSRSGNTEAFF.

The CDR3 protein is CAISDTSGVSYNEQFF. The CDR3 bases are TGTGCCATCAGTGATACCTCGGGAGTCTCCTACAATGAGCAGTTCTTC. This chain connects TRBV10-3 to TRBJ2-1; D is possibly TRBD2 (6 bases). CDR3 length: 16 amino acids. V lost 3 bases, J lost 0 bases, and 12 bases lay in between. The germline CDR1 and CDR2 sequences are ENHRY and SYGVKD.